A selection of T cell receptor beta chains follows, all from one sample in a study of T-cell reconstitution after alpha-beta-depleted transplantation in children. TCRdb re-called the PCR reads with MiXCR, one entry per CDR3 protein. The sample comprises about 440,000 distinct CDR3 sequences, about 45% of which are singletons, and 27% rests with the top ten. The starting material was PBMCs, obtained before TCRalphabeta/CD19-depleted stem cell transplant. The receptor set was obtained from a girl aged 2 to 10 with aplastic anemia, due to receive a stem cell transplant. Both conserved end residues are part of each CDR3. The D gene is left open where the match is weak. Where a row states a size, it is once, few, many or the class of an expanded clone; other rows omit it.

j_call | d_call | v_call | clone_size | cdr3_aa | cdr3_nt
TRBJ2-1 | . | TRBV11-2 | . | CASSLEGMNTMIEQFF | TGTGCCAGCAGCTTAGAGGGAATGAATACAATGATTGAGCAGTTCTTC
TRBJ2-1 | TRBD2 | TRBV2 | . | CASSEAAGTSEVGEQFF | TGTGCCAGCAGTGAAGCCGCGGGGACTAGCGAGGTGGGTGAGCAGTTCTTC
TRBJ2-7 | . | TRBV4-1 | many | CASSQPTAGRYEQYF | TGCGCCAGCAGCCAACCGACGGCGGGGAGGTACGAGCAGTACTTC
TRBJ2-3 | TRBD1 | TRBV28 | many | CASINRGLDTQYF | TGTGCCAGCATAAACAGGGGGTTAGATACGCAGTATTTT
TRBJ1-3 | . | TRBV4-1 | few | CASSQVRAGIVSSGNTIYF | TGCGCCAGCAGCCAAGTTCGGGCGGGGATTGTTAGCTCTGGAAACACCATATATTTT
TRBJ2-2 | TRBD1 | TRBV12-3/TRBV12-4 | . | CASSQDRGFDTGELFF | TGTGCCAGCAGTCAAGACAGGGGGTTCGACACCGGGGAGCTGTTTTTT
TRBJ2-7 | TRBD2 | TRBV7-2 | . | CASSFRDYTTYEQYF | TGTGCCAGCAGCTTTCGGGACTACACTACCTACGAGCAGTACTTC
TRBJ2-3 | . | TRBV5-1 | many | CASSLVSGDTDTQYF | TGCGCCAGCAGCTTGGTTTCAGGGGATACGGATACGCAGTATTTT
TRBJ1-1 | . | TRBV6-1 | many | CASSSPHNAPGRGTEAFF | TGTGCCAGCAGCTCGCCCCATAACGCACCGGGACGGGGCACTGAAGCTTTCTTT
TRBJ1-5 | . | TRBV28 | many | CASLSKWEERVSNQPQHF | TGTGCCAGCCTAAGTAAGTGGGAAGAAAGGGTGTCCAATCAGCCCCAGCATTTT
TRBJ2-5 | TRBD1 | TRBV6-1 | . | CASSEWYGRGLEETQYF | TGTGCCAGCAGTGAATGGTATGGCAGGGGGCTTGAGGAGACCCAGTACTTC
TRBJ2-7 | . | TRBV7-9 | many | CASSDTRRHLYEQYF | TGTGCCAGCAGCGATACTAGGAGGCACCTTTACGAGCAGTACTTC
TRBJ2-7 | . | TRBV5-1 | many | CASSLDGGGWGYEQYF | TGCGCCAGCAGCTTGGACGGAGGGGGTTGGGGCTACGAGCAGTACTTC
TRBJ1-2 | . | TRBV14 | many | CASSQGFNYGYTF | TGTGCCAGCAGCCAAGGGTTCAACTATGGCTACACCTTC
TRBJ2-6 | . | TRBV29-1 | . | CSAIHGDSGANVLTF | TGCAGCGCCATCCACGGAGACTCTGGGGCCAACGTCCTGACTTTC
TRBJ2-7 | . | TRBV12-3/TRBV12-4 | . | CASSFGATQYF | TGTGCCAGCAGCTTCGGGGCTACGCAGTACTTC
TRBJ2-6 | . | TRBV7-9 | . | CANQGSSGANVLTF | TGTGCCAACCAAGGGAGTTCTGGGGCCAACGTCCTGACTTTC
TRBJ2-5 | TRBD2 | TRBV12-3/TRBV12-4 | few | CASSPAGGRETQYF | TGTGCCAGCAGCCCCGCGGGGGGCCGAGAGACCCAGTACTTC
TRBJ2-4 | TRBD2 | TRBV7-9 | . | CASSPPERGAEINIQYF | TGTGCCAGCAGCCCGCCCGAGCGGGGGGCCGAGATAAACATTCAGTACTTC
TRBJ2-3 | . | TRBV20-1 | many | CSARTSQGTDTQYF | TGCAGTGCTAGGACAAGTCAGGGGACAGATACGCAGTATTTT
TRBJ2-7 | TRBD1 | TRBV28 | once | CASSPRQGRNEQYF | TGTGCCAGCAGTCCGAGACAGGGAAGAAACGAGCAGTACTTC
TRBJ2-5 | . | TRBV7-2 | . | CASSWDPAETQYF | TGTGCCAGCAGCTGGGACCCGGCGGAGACCCAGTACTTC
TRBJ2-3 | TRBD2 | TRBV20-1 | . | CSIAGGPGDTQYF | TGCAGCATAGCGGGGGGGCCTGGAGATACGCAGTATTTT
TRBJ2-1 | TRBD2 | TRBV20-1 | . | CSARLAGANEQFF | TGCAGTGCTAGACTAGCGGGAGCGAATGAGCAGTTCTTC
TRBJ2-1 | TRBD2 | TRBV12-3/TRBV12-4 | many | CASSFPAGALLSSYNEQFF | TGTGCCAGCAGTTTTCCAGCGGGAGCACTCTTGAGCTCCTACAATGAGCAGTTCTTC
TRBJ2-1 | TRBD1 | TRBV20-1 | . | CSARGGTGANEQFF | TGCAGTGCTAGAGGCGGGACAGGGGCCAATGAGCAGTTCTTC
TRBJ2-3 | . | TRBV5-5 | few | CASSLRVIRRLDTDTQYF | TGTGCCAGCAGCTTGCGGGTTATCAGGCGGCTCGACACAGATACGCAGTATTTT
TRBJ1-1 | . | TRBV6-5 | many | CASSYGEGTEAFF | TGTGCCAGCAGTTACGGCGAGGGCACTGAAGCTTTCTTT
TRBJ2-2 | TRBD1 | TRBV27 | few | CASTTRDRLYTGELFF | TGTGCCAGCACTACCCGGGACAGGCTCTATACCGGGGAGCTGTTTTTT
TRBJ1-1 | . | TRBV6-1 | many | CASRTRGANAEAFF | TGTGCCAGCAGAACAAGGGGGGCCAATGCTGAAGCTTTCTTT
TRBJ2-1 | . | TRBV5-1 | . | CASSLEGGLYNEQFF | TGCGCCAGCAGCTTGGAAGGGGGGCTTTACAATGAGCAGTTCTTC
TRBJ1-1 | TRBD1 | TRBV6-5 | . | CASSFQGENTEAFF | TGTGCCAGCAGTTTCCAGGGGGAGAACACTGAAGCTTTCTTT
TRBJ2-7 | . | TRBV5-1 | . | CASSSSFNEQYF | TGCGCCAGCAGTTCTAGTTTTAACGAGCAGTACTTC
TRBJ2-5 | . | TRBV6-1 | . | CASSSEWGVQETQYF | TGTGCCAGCAGCTCGGAGTGGGGGGTTCAAGAGACCCAGTACTTC
TRBJ2-6 | . | TRBV20-1 | . | CSASRRGRFSGANVLTF | TGCAGTGCTAGTCGACGGGGGCGGTTTTCTGGGGCCAACGTCCTGACTTTC
TRBJ1-2 | . | TRBV12-3/TRBV12-4 | few | CASSRQSNYGYTF | TGTGCCAGCAGTAGACAGTCTAACTATGGCTACACCTTC
TRBJ2-3 | TRBD2 | TRBV7-8 | . | CASSWRGRGADTQYF | TGTGCCAGCAGCTGGCGCGGGAGGGGGGCAGATACGCAGTATTTT
TRBJ2-7 | TRBD1 | TRBV29-1 | few | CSTIDRGHEQYF | TGCAGCACCATAGACAGGGGCCACGAGCAGTACTTC
TRBJ2-5 | . | TRBV28 | . | CASSPGSGLPSETQYF | TGTGCCAGCTCGCCAGGCAGTGGTCTACCCTCGGAGACCCAGTACTTC
TRBJ1-4 | TRBD1 | TRBV20-1 | . | CSASWTGQEKLFF | TGCAGTGCTTCGTGGACAGGGCAAGAAAAACTGTTTTTT
TRBJ1-2 | TRBD1 | TRBV5-1 | many | CASSLQGASYGYTF | TGCGCCAGCAGCTTACAGGGGGCAAGCTATGGCTACACCTTC
TRBJ1-3 | TRBD1 | TRBV7-8 | few | CASSLGQEGNTIYF | TGTGCCAGCAGCCTCGGACAGGAAGGAAACACCATATATTTT